This TCR beta chain derives from a study of T cell responses to AZD1222 COVID-19 vaccine. Notes on this clone: Its specificity is not known.

Libraries were prepared by immunoSEQ multiplex PCR; TCRdb keeps only in-frame clonotypes and omits some of them. The sample has around 110,000 clones, nearly 90% seen once. General study results and limits: Two doses of AZD1222 preceded a rise in Spike-specific TCR breadth and depth. Across spike, vaccine-associated CD4 TCRs were found, dominant at 160-218 and 743-854.

This CDR3 is built from 14 residues. V was shortened by 1 base and J by 10 bases, with 14 bases between the two germline ends. Looked up from germline, CDR1 is SNHLY and CDR2 is FYNNEI. The chain recombines TRBV2 with TRBJ2-1; weak D call: TRBD1 (6 bases). The sample consisted of peripheral blood, taken 28 days after the second AZD1222 dose. The sequence came from an adult who received the AZD1222 COVID-19 vaccine. CDR3 coding DNA: TGTGCCAGCAGTGAAGGGGGGCTAGCCGAGGAGCAGTTCTTC. Protein sequence: CASSEGGLAEEQFF. The complete variable domain, with remaining parts taken from reference TRBV2 and TRBJ2-1, reads EPEVTQTPSHQVTQMGQEVILRCVPISNHLYFYWYRQILGQKVEFLVSFYNNEISEKSEIFDDQFSVERPDGSNFTLKIRSTKLEDSAMYFCASSEGGLAEEQFFGPGTRLTVL.